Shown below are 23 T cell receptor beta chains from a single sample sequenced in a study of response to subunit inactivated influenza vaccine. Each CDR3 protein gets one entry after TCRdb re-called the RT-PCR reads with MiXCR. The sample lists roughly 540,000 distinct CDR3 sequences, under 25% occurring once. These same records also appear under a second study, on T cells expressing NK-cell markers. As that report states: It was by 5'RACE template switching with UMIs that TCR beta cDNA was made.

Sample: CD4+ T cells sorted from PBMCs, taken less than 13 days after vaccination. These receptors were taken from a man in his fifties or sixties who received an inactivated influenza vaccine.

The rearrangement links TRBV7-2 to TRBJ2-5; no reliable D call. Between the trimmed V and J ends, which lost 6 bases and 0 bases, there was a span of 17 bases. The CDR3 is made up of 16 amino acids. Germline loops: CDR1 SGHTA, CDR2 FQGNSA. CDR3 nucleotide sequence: TGTGCCAGCAGACGAAATATAGGACGGTACCAAGAGACCCAGTACTTC. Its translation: CASRRNIGRYQETQYF.

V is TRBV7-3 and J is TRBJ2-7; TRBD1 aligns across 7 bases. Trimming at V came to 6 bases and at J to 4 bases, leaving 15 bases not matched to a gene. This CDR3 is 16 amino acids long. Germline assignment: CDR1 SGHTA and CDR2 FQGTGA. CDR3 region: CASRVQGQAPRYEQYF. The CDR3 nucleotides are TGTGCCAGCAGGGTACAAGGACAGGCCCCTAGGTACGAGCAGTACTTC.

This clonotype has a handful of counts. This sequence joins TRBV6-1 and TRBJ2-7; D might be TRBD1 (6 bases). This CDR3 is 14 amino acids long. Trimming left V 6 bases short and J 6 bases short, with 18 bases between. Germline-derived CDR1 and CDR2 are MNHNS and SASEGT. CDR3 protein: CASRRTAFGSEQYF. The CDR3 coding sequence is TGTGCCAGCAGAAGGACAGCATTCGGTAGCGAGCAGTACTTC.

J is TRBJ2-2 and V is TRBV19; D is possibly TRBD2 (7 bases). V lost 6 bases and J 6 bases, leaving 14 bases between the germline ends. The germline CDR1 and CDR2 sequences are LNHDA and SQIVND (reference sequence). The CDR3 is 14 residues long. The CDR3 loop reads CASRWGGASGELFF. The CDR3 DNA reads TGTGCCAGTAGATGGGGGGGCGCGTCCGGGGAGCTGTTTTTT.

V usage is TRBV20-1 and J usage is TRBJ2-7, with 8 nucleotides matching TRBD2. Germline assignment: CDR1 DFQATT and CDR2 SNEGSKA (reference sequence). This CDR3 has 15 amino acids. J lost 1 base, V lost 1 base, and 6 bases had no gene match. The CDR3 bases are TGCAGTGCTAGAGTCCCTCGGGGGGGGTCCTACGAGCAGTACTTC. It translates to CSARVPRGGSYEQYF.

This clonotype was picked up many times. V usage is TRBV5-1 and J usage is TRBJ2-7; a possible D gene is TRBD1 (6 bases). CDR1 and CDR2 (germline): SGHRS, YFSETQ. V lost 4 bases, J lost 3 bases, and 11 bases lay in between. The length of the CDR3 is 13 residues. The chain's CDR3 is CASSRDTLYEQYF. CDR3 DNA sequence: TGCGCCAGCAGCCGGGACACCCTCTACGAGCAGTACTTC.

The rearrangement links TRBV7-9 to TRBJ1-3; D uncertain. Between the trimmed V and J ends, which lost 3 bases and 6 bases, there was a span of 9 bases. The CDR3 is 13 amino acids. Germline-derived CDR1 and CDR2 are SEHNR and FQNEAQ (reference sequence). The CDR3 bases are TGTGCCAGCAGCTTGCGGCAGTCAAACACCATATATTTT. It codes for CASSLRQSNTIYF.

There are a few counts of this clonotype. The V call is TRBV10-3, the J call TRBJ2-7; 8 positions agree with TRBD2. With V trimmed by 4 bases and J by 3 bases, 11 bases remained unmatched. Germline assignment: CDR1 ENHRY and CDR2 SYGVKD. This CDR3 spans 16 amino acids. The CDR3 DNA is TGTGCCATCAGTGCCCCGGGGACTAGAGCCCACTACGAGCAGTACTTC. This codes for CAISAPGTRAHYEQYF.

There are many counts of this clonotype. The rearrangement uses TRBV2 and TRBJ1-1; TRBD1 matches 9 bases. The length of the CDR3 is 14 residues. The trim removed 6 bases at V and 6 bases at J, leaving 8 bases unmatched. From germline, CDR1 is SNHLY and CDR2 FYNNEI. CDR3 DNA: TGTGCCAGCAGCTCCGGGACAGGGAGATCTGAAGCTTTCTTT. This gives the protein CASSSGTGRSEAFF.

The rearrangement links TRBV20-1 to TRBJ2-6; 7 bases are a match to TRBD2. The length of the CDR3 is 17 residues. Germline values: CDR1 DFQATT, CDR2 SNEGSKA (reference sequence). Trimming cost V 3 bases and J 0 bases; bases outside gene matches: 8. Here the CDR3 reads CSASLAAPLSGANVLTF. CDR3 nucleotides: TGCAGTGCTAGTCTAGCGGCGCCTCTCTCTGGGGCCAACGTCCTGACTTTC.

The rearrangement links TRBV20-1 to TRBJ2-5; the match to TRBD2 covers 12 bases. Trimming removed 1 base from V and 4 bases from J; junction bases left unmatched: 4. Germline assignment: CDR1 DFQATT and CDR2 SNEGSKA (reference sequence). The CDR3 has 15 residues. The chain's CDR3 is CSARVTSGSSETQYF. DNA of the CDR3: TGCAGTGCTAGAGTGACTAGCGGGAGCTCAGAGACCCAGTACTTC.

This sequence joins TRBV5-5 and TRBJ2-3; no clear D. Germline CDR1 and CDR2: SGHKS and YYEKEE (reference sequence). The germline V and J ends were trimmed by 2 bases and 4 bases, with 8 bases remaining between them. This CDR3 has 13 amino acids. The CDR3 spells CASSLLAPDTQYF. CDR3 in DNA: TGTGCCAGCAGCTTATTGGCCCCAGATACGCAGTATTTT.

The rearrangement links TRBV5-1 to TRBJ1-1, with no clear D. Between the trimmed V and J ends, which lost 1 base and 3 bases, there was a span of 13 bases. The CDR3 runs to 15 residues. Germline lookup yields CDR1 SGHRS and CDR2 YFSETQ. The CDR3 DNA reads TGCGCCAGCAGCTTGACGTCCCCTGGGGACACTGAAGCTTTCTTT. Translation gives CASSLTSPGDTEAFF.

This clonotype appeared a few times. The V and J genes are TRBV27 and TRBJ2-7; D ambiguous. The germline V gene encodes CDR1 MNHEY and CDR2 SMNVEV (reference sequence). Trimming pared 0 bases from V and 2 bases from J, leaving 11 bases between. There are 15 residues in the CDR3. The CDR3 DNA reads TGTGCCAGCAGTTTATCTTTAACAGCTCCCTACGAGCAGTACTTC. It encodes CASSLSLTAPYEQYF.

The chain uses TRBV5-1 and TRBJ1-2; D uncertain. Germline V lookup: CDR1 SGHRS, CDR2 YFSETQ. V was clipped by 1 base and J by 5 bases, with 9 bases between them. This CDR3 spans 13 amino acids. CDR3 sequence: CASSLFEYYGYTF. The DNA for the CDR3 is TGCGCCAGCAGCTTGTTTGAGTATTATGGCTACACCTTC.

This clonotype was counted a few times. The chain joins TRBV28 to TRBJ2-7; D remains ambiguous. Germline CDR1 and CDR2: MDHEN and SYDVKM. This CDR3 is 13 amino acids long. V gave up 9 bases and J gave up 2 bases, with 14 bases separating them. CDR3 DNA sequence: TGTGCCAGTCTAGGGAAAGGGACCTACGAGCAGTACTTC. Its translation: CASLGKGTYEQYF. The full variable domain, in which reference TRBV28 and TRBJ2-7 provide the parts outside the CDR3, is DVKVTQSSRYLVKRTGEKVFLECVQDMDHENMFWYRQDPGLGLRLIYFSYDVKMKEKGDIPEGYSVSREKKERFSLILESASTNQTSMYLCASLGKGTYEQYFGPGTRLTVT.

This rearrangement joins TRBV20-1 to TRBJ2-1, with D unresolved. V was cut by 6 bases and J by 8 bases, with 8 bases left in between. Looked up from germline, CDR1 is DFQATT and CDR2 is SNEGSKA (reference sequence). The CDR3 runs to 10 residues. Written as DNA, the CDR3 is TGCAGTGCGATTCAGTATGAGCAGTTCTTC. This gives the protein CSAIQYEQFF.

This CDR3 reads CASSLGRAGSTDTQYF. CDR3 coding DNA: TGCGCCAGCAGCTTGGGGCGGGCGGGGAGCACAGATACGCAGTATTTT. The rearrangement uses TRBV5-1 and TRBJ2-3; possible D gene TRBD2, 6 bases. The ends were cut back, 0 bases at V and 0 bases at J, with 11 bases in the middle. Per germline, CDR1 SGHRS and CDR2 YFSETQ. This CDR3 contains 16 residues.

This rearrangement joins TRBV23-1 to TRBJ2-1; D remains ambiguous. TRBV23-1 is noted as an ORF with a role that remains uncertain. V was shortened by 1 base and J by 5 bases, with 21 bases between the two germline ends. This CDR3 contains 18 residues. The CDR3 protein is CASSQFVFGPADHNEQFF. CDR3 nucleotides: TGCGCCAGCAGTCAATTTGTATTTGGGCCGGCGGACCACAATGAGCAGTTCTTC.

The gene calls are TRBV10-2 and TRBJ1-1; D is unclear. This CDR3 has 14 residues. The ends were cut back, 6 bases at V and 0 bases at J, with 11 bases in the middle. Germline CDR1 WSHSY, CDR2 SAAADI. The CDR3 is CASRTQEMNTEAFF. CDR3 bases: TGCGCCAGCAGAACGCAGGAAATGAACACTGAAGCTTTCTTT.

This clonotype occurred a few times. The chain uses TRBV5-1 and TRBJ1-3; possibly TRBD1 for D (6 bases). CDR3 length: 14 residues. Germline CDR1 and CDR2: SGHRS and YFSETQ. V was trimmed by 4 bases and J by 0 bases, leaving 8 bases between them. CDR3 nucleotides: TGCGCCAGCAGCGAGGGGGGCTCTGGAAACACCATATATTTT. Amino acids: CASSEGGSGNTIYF.

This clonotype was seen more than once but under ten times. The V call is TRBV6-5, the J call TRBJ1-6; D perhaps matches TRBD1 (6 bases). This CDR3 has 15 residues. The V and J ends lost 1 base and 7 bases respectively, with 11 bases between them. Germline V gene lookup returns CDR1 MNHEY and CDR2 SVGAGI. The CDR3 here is CASSYLVQGNSPLHF. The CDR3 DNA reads TGTGCCAGCAGTTACTTGGTTCAGGGGAATTCACCCCTCCACTTT.

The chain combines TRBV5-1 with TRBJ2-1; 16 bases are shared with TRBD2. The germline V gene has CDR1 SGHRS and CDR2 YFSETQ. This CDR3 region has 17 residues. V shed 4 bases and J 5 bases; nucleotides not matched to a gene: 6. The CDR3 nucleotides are TGCGCCAGCAGCAGGGGACTAGCGGGAGGGCTGGACAATGAGCAGTTCTTC. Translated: CASSRGLAGGLDNEQFF.